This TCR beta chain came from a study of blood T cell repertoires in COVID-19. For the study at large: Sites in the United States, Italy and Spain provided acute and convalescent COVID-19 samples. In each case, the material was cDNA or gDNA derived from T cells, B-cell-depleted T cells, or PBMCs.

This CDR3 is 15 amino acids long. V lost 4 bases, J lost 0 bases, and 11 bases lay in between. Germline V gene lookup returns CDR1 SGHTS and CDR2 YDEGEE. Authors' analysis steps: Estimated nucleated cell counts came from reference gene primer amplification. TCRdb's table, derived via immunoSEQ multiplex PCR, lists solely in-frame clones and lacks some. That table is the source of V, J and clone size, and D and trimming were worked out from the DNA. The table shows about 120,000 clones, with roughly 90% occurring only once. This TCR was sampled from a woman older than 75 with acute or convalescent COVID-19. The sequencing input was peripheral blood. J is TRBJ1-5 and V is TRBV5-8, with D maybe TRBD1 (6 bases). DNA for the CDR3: TGTGCCAGCAGCCCCACAGGGAATAGCAATCAGCCCCAGCATTTT. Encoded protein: CASSPTGNSNQPQHF. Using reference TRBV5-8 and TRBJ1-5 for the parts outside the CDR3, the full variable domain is EAGVTQSPTHLIKTRGQQATLRCSPISGHTSVYWYQQALGLGLQFLLWYDEGEERNRGNFPPRFSGRQFPNYSSELNVNALELEDSALYLCASSPTGNSNQPQHFGDGTRLSIL.